The 12 T cell receptor beta chains given below trace back to one sample, sequenced in a study of shared clonotypes between healthy human individuals. Only in-frame clones appear in the TCRdb table, and some are missing; sequencing was by immunoSEQ multiplex PCR. The table lists roughly 700,000 clones, roughly 91% of them singletons. The sample comprised memory CD8+ T cells from PBMCs. Subset described: CD45RO+ cells pooled with CCR7-negative TemRA cells. These receptors came from a man between 18 and 29 years old in good health. Some clones in this sample may be carry-over from other donors' samples.

CDR3 region: CASSTQGWETQYF. The DNA for the CDR3 is TGTGCCAGCAGCACCCAGGGGTGGGAGACCCAGTACTTC. The chain employs TRBV11-2 and TRBJ2-5; D may be TRBD1 (6 bases). The CDR3 length is 13 residues. Between the trimmed V and J ends, which lost 5 bases and 5 bases, there was a span of 12 bases. The germline V gene has CDR1 SGHAT and CDR2 FQNNGV. The full variable domain, rest sourced from reference TRBV11-2 and TRBJ2-5, is EAGVAQSPRYKIIEKRQSVAFWCNPISGHATLYWYQQILGQGPKLLIQFQNNGVVDDSQLPKDRFSAERLKGVDSTLKIQPAKLEDSAVYLCASSTQGWETQYFGPGTRLLVL.

Notes on this clone: Distinct nucleotide sequences in the sample also encode this CDR3. The V gene is TRBV12-5, the J gene TRBJ2-1; D is ambiguous. CDR3 size: 13 residues. V was clipped by 1 base and J by 4 bases, with 5 bases between them. Germline CDR1 reads LGHNT; CDR2 reads FRNRAP. The CDR3 DNA is TGTGCTAGTGGTTTGGGCCCTTACAATGAGCAGTTCTTC. Translating gives CASGLGPYNEQFF.

The rearrangement joins TRBV30 to TRBJ2-1, with D hard to call. V lost 0 bases, J lost 10 bases, and 13 bases lay in between. CDR1 GTSNPN and CDR2 SVGIG come from the germline V gene (reference sequence). This CDR3 has 13 residues. The CDR3 sequence: CAWSVLIAREQFF. CDR3 bases: TGTGCCTGGAGTGTACTCATCGCAAGGGAGCAGTTCTTC. The whole variable domain, remainder taken from reference TRBV30 and TRBJ2-1, is SQTIHQWPATLVQPVGSPLSLECTVEGTSNPNLYWYRQAAGRGLQLLFYSVGIGQISSEVPQNLSASRPQDRQFILSSKKLLLSDSGFYLCAWSVLIAREQFFGPGTRLTVL.

The chain employs TRBV27 and TRBJ2-1; 9 nucleotides line up with TRBD2. Germline trimming cut 8 bases from V and 2 bases from J; bases unmatched to any gene: 7. The CDR3 consists of 15 residues. CDR1 is MNHEY, CDR2 SMNVEV, per germline (reference sequence). For the CDR3, the DNA is TGTGCCAGCGGGATTAGCGGGGGCCCCTACAATGAGCAGTTCTTC. It codes for CASGISGGPYNEQFF.

The V call is TRBV7-9, the J call TRBJ1-1, with TRBD1 matching over 9 bases. The CDR3 covers 14 residues. V lost 1 base, J lost 3 bases, and 0 bases stayed unmatched. Germline loops: CDR1 SEHNR, CDR2 FQNEAQ (reference sequence). CDR3 region: CASSLGTGDTEAFF. DNA of the CDR3: TGTGCCAGCAGCTTAGGGACAGGGGACACTGAAGCTTTCTTT.

This rearrangement joins TRBV7-9 to TRBJ2-7; unclear D gene. This CDR3 has 15 amino acids. Deletions cut 5 bases from V and 0 bases from J, with 14 bases between. The germline V gene has CDR1 SEHNR and CDR2 FQNEAQ (reference sequence). DNA of the CDR3: TGTGCCAGCAGCCCGGACGACCGGAGCTCCTACGAGCAGTACTTC. This translates into CASSPDDRSSYEQYF.

The chain has TRBV27 and TRBJ2-1, with D perhaps matching TRBD1 or TRBD2 (5 bases each). The CDR3 length is 16 residues. Between the trimmed V and J ends, which lost 5 bases and 2 bases, there was a span of 16 bases. Germline assignment: CDR1 MNHEY and CDR2 SMNVEV (reference sequence). The CDR3 region is CASSPHGALPYNEQFF. The DNA of the CDR3 is TGTGCCAGCAGTCCACACGGGGCGCTCCCCTACAATGAGCAGTTCTTC.

The J gene is TRBJ2-3, the V gene TRBV30; 7 nucleotides match TRBD1. The junction had 4 bases not matched to a gene; V was cut back by 3 bases and J by 4 bases. Germline V CDR1 and CDR2: GTSNPN, SVGIG (reference sequence). The CDR3 sequence is 13 residues long. DNA for the CDR3: TGTGCCTGGAGCGCCCAGGGGGCAGATACGCAGTATTTT. Protein product: CAWSAQGADTQYF.

The gene calls are TRBV5-1 and TRBJ2-7; a possible D gene is TRBD1 (5 bases). The CDR3 runs 14 residues. CDR1 is SGHRS, CDR2 YFSETQ, per germline. Trimming took 0 bases from V and 3 from J, leaving 10 bases between them. In DNA form, the CDR3 reads TGCGCCAGCAGCTTGGAATGGGGCAGCTACGAGCAGTACTTC. It translates to CASSLEWGSYEQYF.

The chain employs TRBV2 and TRBJ2-1; TRBD1 is a possible D gene (6 bases). Germline lookup yields CDR1 SNHLY and CDR2 FYNNEI. V gave up 8 bases and J gave up 3 bases, with 11 bases separating them. This CDR3 contains 13 residues. The CDR3 sequence is CASQGIGYNEQFF. The CDR3 DNA sequence: TGTGCCAGCCAGGGGATAGGCTACAATGAGCAGTTCTTC.

This chain uses TRBV19 with TRBJ2-1; D unclear. The CDR3 length is 16 residues. Trimming removed 5 bases from V and 2 bases from J, with 16 bases in between. Looked up from germline, CDR1 is LNHDA and CDR2 is SQIVND (reference sequence). CDR3 amino acids: CASSLGRPSAYNEQFF. Here the CDR3 DNA reads TGTGCCAGTAGTTTAGGACGGCCCTCGGCCTACAATGAGCAGTTCTTC.

The V call is TRBV2, the J call TRBJ2-1, with TRBD2 identical over 7 bases. CDR3 length equals 13 residues. CDR1 is SNHLY and CDR2 is FYNNEI in the germline V gene. V gave up 4 bases and J gave up 4 bases; unmatched junction bases: 1. The CDR3 region has the DNA TGTGCCAGCAGTGTCGGGAGGTACAATGAGCAGTTCTTC. It specifies CASSVGRYNEQFF.